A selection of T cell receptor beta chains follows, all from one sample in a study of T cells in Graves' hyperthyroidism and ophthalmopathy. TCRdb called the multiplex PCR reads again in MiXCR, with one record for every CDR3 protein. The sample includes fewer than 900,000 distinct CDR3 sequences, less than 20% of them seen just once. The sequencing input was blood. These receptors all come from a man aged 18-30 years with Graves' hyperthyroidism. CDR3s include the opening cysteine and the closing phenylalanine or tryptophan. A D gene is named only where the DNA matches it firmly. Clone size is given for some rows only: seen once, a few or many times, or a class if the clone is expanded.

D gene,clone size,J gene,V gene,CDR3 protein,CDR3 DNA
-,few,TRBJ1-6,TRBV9,CASSVGGPNSPLHF,TGTGCCAGCAGCGTAGGGGGCCCCAATTCACCCCTCCACTTT
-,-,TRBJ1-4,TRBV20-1,CSARLVGAPPGEKLFF,TGCAGTGCTAGATTGGTTGGGGCTCCCCCAGGGGAAAAACTGTTTTTT
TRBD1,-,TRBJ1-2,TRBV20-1,CSAADRGTGYTF,TGCAGTGCAGCCGACAGGGGAACGGGCTACACCTTC
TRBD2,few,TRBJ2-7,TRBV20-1,CSARSGVAGDSYEQYF,TGCAGTGCTAGAAGTGGGGTAGCGGGCGATTCCTACGAGCAGTACTTC
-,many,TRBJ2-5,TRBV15,CATSRDRGSSETQYF,TGTGCCACCAGCAGAGATCGGGGTAGCTCGGAGACCCAGTACTTC
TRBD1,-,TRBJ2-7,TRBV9,CASSVGGQVSYEQYF,TGTGCCAGCAGCGTAGGGGGACAGGTCTCCTACGAGCAGTACTTC
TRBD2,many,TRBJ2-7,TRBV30,CAWSAAGGKSEQYF,TGTGCCTGGAGTGCCGCGGGGGGCAAGAGCGAGCAGTACTTC
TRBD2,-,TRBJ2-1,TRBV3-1,CAISKGLAGGPGDEQFF,TGTGCCATCTCGAAGGGACTAGCGGGAGGGCCGGGGGATGAGCAGTTCTTC
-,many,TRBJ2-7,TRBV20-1,CSARARGLLHYEQYF,TGCAGTGCTAGAGCTCGGGGGCTTCTCCACTACGAGCAGTACTTC
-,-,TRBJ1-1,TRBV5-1,CASRGQGRVRNAEASF,TGCGCCAGCCGTGGTCAGGGGCGGGTGAGAAACGCTGAAGCTTCCTTT
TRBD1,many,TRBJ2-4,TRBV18,CASSIKGQKNIQYF,TGTGCCAGCTCAATAAAGGGACAGAAAAACATTCAGTACTTC
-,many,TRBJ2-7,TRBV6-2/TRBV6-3,CASSPPFTGDYEQYF,TGTGCCAGCAGTCCGCCTTTTACCGGAGACTACGAGCAGTACTTC
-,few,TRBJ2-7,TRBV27,CASSLRGWAGHSYEQYF,TGTGCCAGCAGTTTACGGGGGTGGGCGGGACACTCCTACGAGCAGTACTTC
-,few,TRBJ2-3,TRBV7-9,CASLDLGTVTDTQYF,TGTGCCAGCCTCGACTTGGGAACCGTCACAGATACGCAGTATTTT
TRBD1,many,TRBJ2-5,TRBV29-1,CSVTGQRQETQYF,TGCAGCGTCACGGGACAGCGACAAGAGACCCAGTACTTC
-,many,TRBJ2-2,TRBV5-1,CASSRGSYAGELFF,TGCGCCAGCAGCCGGGGAAGCTACGCCGGGGAGCTGTTTTTT
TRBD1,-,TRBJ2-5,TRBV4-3,CASSHRQGQQTQYF,TGCGCCAGCAGCCACAGACAGGGTCAACAGACCCAGTACTTC
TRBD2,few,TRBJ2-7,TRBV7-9,CASSSDYGQGLAGRYEQYF,TGTGCCAGCAGTTCTGACTATGGACAAGGACTAGCGGGAAGATACGAGCAGTACTTC
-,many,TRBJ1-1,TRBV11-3,CASSLGGTKTEAFF,TGTGCCAGCAGCTTAGGGGGCACGAAGACTGAAGCTTTCTTT
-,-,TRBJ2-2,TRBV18,CASSPPGLSTGELFF,TGTGCCAGCTCACCACCGGGACTTTCCACCGGGGAGCTGTTTTTT
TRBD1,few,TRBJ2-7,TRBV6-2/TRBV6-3,CASRGPGQEITYTYEQYF,TGTGCCAGCAGGGGCCCGGGACAGGAGATAACGTACACCTACGAGCAGTACTTC
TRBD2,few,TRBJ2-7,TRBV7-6,CASTLGTSGRAGEQYF,TGTGCCAGCACCCTCGGGACTAGCGGGAGGGCCGGCGAGCAGTACTTC
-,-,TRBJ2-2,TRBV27,CASSFWLSNTGELFF,TGTGCCAGCAGTTTCTGGCTTTCGAACACCGGGGAGCTGTTTTTT
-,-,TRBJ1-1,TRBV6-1,CARRGCAFF,TGTGCCAGGAGGGGGTGCGCTTTCTTT
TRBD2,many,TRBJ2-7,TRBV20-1,CSARDGLAGYEQYF,TGCAGTGCTAGAGATGGCCTAGCGGGATACGAGCAGTACTTC
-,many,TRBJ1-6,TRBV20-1,CSANGAMDSPLHF,TGCAGTGCAAACGGGGCGATGGATTCACCCCTCCACTTT
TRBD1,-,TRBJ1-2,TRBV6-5,CASSYSRSQGGYGYTF,TGTGCCAGCAGTTACTCGAGGAGTCAGGGGGGCTATGGCTACACCTTC